This passage covers 23 T cell receptor beta chains from one sample sequenced in a study of cytomegalovirus exposure and HLA in healthy donors. PCR employed 60 Vbeta and 13 Jbeta primers. Repertoires were generated with immunoSEQ multiplex PCR, while TCRdb's copy carries only in-frame clones and drops some. The table records roughly 98,000 clones, less than 75% of them present only once. The sequenced sample consisted of PBMCs. These receptor sequences come from a woman between 25 and 40 years old in good health and CMV-seropositive.

The gene calls are TRBV9 and TRBJ2-3; D call uncertain. The CDR3 covers 15 residues. The germline V and J ends were trimmed by 0 bases and 3 bases, with 11 bases remaining between them. Germline values: CDR1 SGDLS, CDR2 YYNGEE. The CDR3 DNA reads as TGTGCCAGCAGCGTAGCGGGTAGGATGACAGATACGCAGTATTTT. Protein product: CASSVAGRMTDTQYF.

The chain carries TRBV18 and TRBJ2-7; unclear D gene. Germline values: CDR1 KGHSH, CDR2 LQKENI. Trimming left V 3 bases short and J 2 bases short, with 5 bases between. The CDR3 is 12 amino acids. The CDR3 is CASSPSAYEQYF. CDR3 bases: TGTGCCAGCTCACCTTCCGCCTACGAGCAGTACTTC.

This chain connects TRBV2 to TRBJ2-7; the match to TRBD2 covers 8 bases. The CDR3 loop spans 15 amino acids. With 0 bases clipped from V and 5 bases from J, the junction kept 6 bases outside the gene matches. From germline, CDR1 is SNHLY and CDR2 FYNNEI. The CDR3 loop is CASSEAGSGGDEQYF. The CDR3 DNA sequence: TGTGCCAGCAGTGAAGCGGGCAGCGGGGGCGACGAGCAGTACTTC. Looking up the rest from reference TRBV2 and TRBJ2-7 gives the full variable domain: EPEVTQTPSHQVTQMGQEVILRCVPISNHLYFYWYRQILGQKVEFLVSFYNNEISEKSEIFDDQFSVERPDGSNFTLKIRSTKLEDSAMYFCASSEAGSGGDEQYFGPGTRLTVT.

This chain joins TRBV19 and TRBJ2-7, with 7 bases identical to TRBD2. Germline V gives CDR1 LNHDA, CDR2 SQIVND (reference sequence). Trimming cost V 6 bases and J 5 bases; bases outside gene matches: 10. The CDR3 sequence is 14 residues long. The chain's CDR3 is CASSSGGKGHEQYF. The CDR3, as DNA: TGTGCCAGTAGCTCGGGGGGAAAGGGACACGAGCAGTACTTC. The full variable domain, rest sourced from reference TRBV19 and TRBJ2-7, is DGGITQSPKYLFRKEGQNVTLSCEQNLNHDAMYWYRQDPGQGLRLIYYSQIVNDFQKGDIAEGYSVSREKKESFPLTVTSAQKNPTAFYLCASSSGGKGHEQYFGPGTRLTVT.

This rearrangement joins TRBV4-3 to TRBJ2-1; 7 bases match TRBD2. The CDR3 is 14 residues long. J lost 5 bases, V lost 3 bases, and 4 bases had no gene match. The germline gives CDR1 LGHNA, CDR2 YSLEER. CDR3 amino acids: CASSQRGYDNEQFF. The CDR3 region has the DNA TGCGCCAGCAGCCAGCGGGGGTACGACAATGAGCAGTTCTTC.

V and J are TRBV6-1 and TRBJ1-6; 7 bases are a match to TRBD1. Per the germline V gene, CDR1 is MNHNS and CDR2 is SASEGT. After removal of 7 bases from V and 5 bases from J, the junction contained 8 bases not matched to a gene. The CDR3 sequence is 15 residues long. CDR3 loop: CASNLRGQHNSPLHF. Here the CDR3 DNA reads TGTGCCAGCAACCTAAGGGGACAGCATAATTCACCCCTCCACTTT.

The CDR3 nucleotides are TGTGCCAGCAGTTTTAGCGGGGGGTCCGCCCACGAGCAGTACTTC. Its protein product is CASSFSGGSAHEQYF. V gene TRBV19 combines with J gene TRBJ2-7; 10 bases align to TRBD2. Germline V gives CDR1 LNHDA, CDR2 SQIVND (reference sequence). The ends lost 9 bases at V and 5 bases at J; junction bases unmatched: 13. The CDR3 runs 15 residues.

CDR3 residues: CAWSDPVGGKEGNTIYF. In DNA form, the CDR3 reads TGTGCCTGGAGTGACCCCGTCGGGGGTAAAGAAGGAAACACCATATATTTT. The chain joins TRBV30 to TRBJ1-3; D is perhaps TRBD1 (5 bases). CDR1 GTSNPN and CDR2 SVGIG come from the germline V gene (reference sequence). Trimming shortened V by 1 base and J by 4 bases, and 20 bases separated the two germline ends. The CDR3 runs to 17 residues.

This chain joins TRBV28 and TRBJ1-1; 8 bases are shared with TRBD1. The CDR3 is 16 amino acids. The germline CDR1 and CDR2 sequences are MDHEN and SYDVKM. V gave up 7 bases and J gave up 2 bases; unmatched junction bases: 12. The CDR3 coding sequence is TGTGCCAGCACTCTCGGACAGGGACGAACCAACACTGAAGCTTTCTTT. This encodes CASTLGQGRTNTEAFF.

This chain joins TRBV29-1 and TRBJ2-5; 10 bases fit TRBD2. Trimming cost V 7 bases and J 4 bases; bases outside gene matches: 12. The CDR3 runs 15 residues. Germline values: CDR1 SQVTM, CDR2 ANQGSEA. The CDR3 loop reads CSASPGLAGVETQYF. CDR3 DNA sequence: TGCAGCGCCTCGCCTGGGCTAGCGGGGGTAGAGACCCAGTACTTC.

The chain couples TRBV18 to TRBJ1-1; TRBD1 aligns across 12 bases. V gave up 2 bases and J gave up 4 bases; unmatched junction bases: 5. In germline, CDR1 is KGHSH, CDR2 LQKENI. The CDR3 length is 16 residues. CDR3 in DNA: TGTGCCAGCTCACCAAGGGGACAGGGGGCCGGCACTGAAGCTTTCTTT. It codes for CASSPRGQGAGTEAFF.

CDR3 bases: TGTGCCAGTAGTCCGGCCAGAGACATGAACACTGAAGCTTTCTTT. Its translation: CASSPARDMNTEAFF. The V and J genes are TRBV19 and TRBJ1-1, with D unresolved. Germline lookup yields CDR1 LNHDA and CDR2 SQIVND (reference sequence). V lost 5 bases to trimming and J lost 0 bases, with 13 bases between them. The length of the CDR3 is 15 residues.

This chain uses TRBV11-2 with TRBJ1-1, with TRBD1 identical over 7 bases. Germline CDR1 is SGHAT and CDR2 is FQNNGV. The CDR3 loop spans 13 amino acids. Trimming took 3 bases from V and 3 from J; bases not matched to a gene: 1. Written as DNA, the CDR3 is TGTGCCAGCAGCTTGCAGGGGGACACTGAAGCTTTCTTT. It specifies CASSLQGDTEAFF.

The chain combines TRBV2 with TRBJ1-4; D might be TRBD1 (6 bases). The V end was cut by 6 bases, the J end by 5 bases, with 16 bases between. CDR3 length: 15 residues. Germline V CDR1 and CDR2: SNHLY, FYNNEI. The CDR3 spells CASRTYRASNEKLFF. CDR3 in DNA: TGTGCCAGCAGAACCTACAGGGCGTCAAATGAAAAACTGTTTTTT.

This clone appeared a few times. The chain carries TRBV6-1 and TRBJ1-3; D is perhaps TRBD1 (5 bases). The CDR3 consists of 15 residues. V lost 6 bases and J 5 bases, leaving 17 bases between the germline ends. Germline CDR1 and CDR2: MNHNS and SASEGT. The CDR3 bases are TGTGCCAGCAGCCGCTTAGGGGTAGGACGAAACACCATATATTTT. This gives the protein CASSRLGVGRNTIYF.

This sequence joins TRBV7-8 and TRBJ1-4; no definite D call. V lost 5 bases to trimming and J lost 5 bases, with 9 bases between them. Germline values: CDR1 SGHVS, CDR2 FQNEAQ. The CDR3 totals 13 residues. CDR3 loop: CASSEYSNEKLFF. CDR3 bases: TGTGCCAGCAGCGAGTACAGCAATGAAAAACTGTTTTTT.

The chain employs TRBV18 and TRBJ1-1; tentative D call: TRBD1 (5 bases). Germline CDR1 and CDR2: KGHSH and LQKENI. Between the trimmed V and J ends, which lost 5 bases and 0 bases, there was a span of 16 bases. The CDR3 loop spans 16 amino acids. This CDR3 is CASSVSQGQMNTEAFF. CDR3 DNA: TGTGCCAGCTCAGTCAGCCAGGGTCAAATGAACACTGAAGCTTTCTTT.

CDR3 loop: CASSVRRFEAFF. The CDR3 DNA is TGTGCCAGCAGTGTAAGGAGGTTTGAAGCTTTCTTT. This chain uses TRBV6-5 with TRBJ1-1; D is undetermined. The V and J ends lost 5 bases and 7 bases respectively, with 11 bases between them. The CDR3 is made up of 12 amino acids. The germline CDR1 and CDR2 sequences are MNHEY and SVGAGI.

The chain links TRBV29-1 to TRBJ1-2, with D perhaps TRBD1 (6 bases). Germline lookup yields CDR1 SQVTM and CDR2 ANQGSEA. V gave up 7 bases and J gave up 9 bases, with 21 bases separating them. There are 13 residues in the CDR3. DNA for the CDR3: TGCAGCGCTGGGGAACAGGGAGGGTGCAGCTACACCTTC. Its protein product is CSAGEQGGCSYTF. The whole variable domain, remainder taken from reference TRBV29-1 and TRBJ1-2, is SAVISQKPSRDICQRGTSLTIQCQVDSQVTMMFWYRQQPGQSLTLIATANQGSEATYESGFVIDKFPISRPNLTFSTLTVSNMSPEDSSIYLCSAGEQGGCSYTFGSGTRLTVV.

The chain combines TRBV5-1 with TRBJ1-1; D is perhaps TRBD1 (5 bases). The CDR3 loop spans 15 amino acids. Germline CDR1 reads SGHRS; CDR2 reads YFSETQ. Trimming removed 3 bases from V and 5 bases from J, with 17 bases in between. The CDR3 DNA follows: TGCGCCAGCAGCTATTCGTCTGGGGGGGAGACTGAAGCTTTCTTT. Translating gives CASSYSSGGETEAFF.

The chain joins TRBV7-8 to TRBJ2-2; D remains unclear. Per the germline V gene, CDR1 is SGHVS and CDR2 is FQNEAQ. The CDR3 spans 12 residues. V was shortened by 6 bases and J by 7 bases, with 9 bases between the two germline ends. The CDR3 loop is CASSRHLGELFF. The CDR3 region has the DNA TGTGCCAGCAGTCGACACCTCGGGGAGCTGTTTTTT.

This clone was recorded a few times. The rearrangement uses TRBV7-9 and TRBJ2-7; a weak D match, TRBD2 (5 bases). Trimming cost V 2 bases and J 2 bases, with 25 bases left between them. This CDR3 has 19 residues. Germline CDR1 is SEHNR and CDR2 is FQNEAQ (reference sequence). This CDR3 reads CASSLSTRPEAVTTYEQYF. Here the CDR3 DNA reads TGTGCCAGCAGCTTAAGCACTAGGCCAGAGGCAGTCACGACCTACGAGCAGTACTTC.

This chain uses TRBV7-9 with TRBJ2-3; no firm D call. The ends were cut back, 1 base at V and 0 bases at J, with 8 bases in the middle. The CDR3 totals 15 residues. The V gene's germline CDR1 is SEHNR and CDR2 FQNEAQ (reference sequence). As DNA, the CDR3 is TGTGCCAGCAGCTTAGTTGCGACTAGCACAGATACGCAGTATTTT. Protein: CASSLVATSTDTQYF.